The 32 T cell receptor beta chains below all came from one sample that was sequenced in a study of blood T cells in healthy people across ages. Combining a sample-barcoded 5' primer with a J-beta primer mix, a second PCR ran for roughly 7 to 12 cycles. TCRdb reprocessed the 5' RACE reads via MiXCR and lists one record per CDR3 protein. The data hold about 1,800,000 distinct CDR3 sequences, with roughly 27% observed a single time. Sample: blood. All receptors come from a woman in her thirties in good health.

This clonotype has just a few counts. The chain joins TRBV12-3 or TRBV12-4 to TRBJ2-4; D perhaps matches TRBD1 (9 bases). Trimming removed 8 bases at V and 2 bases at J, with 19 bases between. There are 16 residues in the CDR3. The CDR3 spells CASRGGTGISKNIQYF. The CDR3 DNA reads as TGTGCCAGCCGGGGGGGGACAGGGATCTCCAAAAACATTCAGTACTTC.

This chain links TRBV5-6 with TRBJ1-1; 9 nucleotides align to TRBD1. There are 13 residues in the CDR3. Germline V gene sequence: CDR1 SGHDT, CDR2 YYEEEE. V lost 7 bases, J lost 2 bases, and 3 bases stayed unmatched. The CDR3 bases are TGTGCCAGCGACAGGGGGGGAAACACTGAAGCTTTCTTT. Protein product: CASDRGGNTEAFF. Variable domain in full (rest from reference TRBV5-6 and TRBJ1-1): DAGVTQSPTHLIKTRGQQVTLRCSPKSGHDTVSWYQQALGQGPQFIFQYYEEEERQRGNFPDRFSGHQFPNYSSELNVNALLLGDSALYLCASDRGGNTEAFFGQGTRLTVV.

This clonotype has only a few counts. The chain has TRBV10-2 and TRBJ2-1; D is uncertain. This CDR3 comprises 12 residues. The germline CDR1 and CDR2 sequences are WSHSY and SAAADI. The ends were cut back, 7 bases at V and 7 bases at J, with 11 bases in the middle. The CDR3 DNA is TGCGCCAGCAAGGGCAGGTTAAATGAGCAGTTCTTC. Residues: CASKGRLNEQFF.

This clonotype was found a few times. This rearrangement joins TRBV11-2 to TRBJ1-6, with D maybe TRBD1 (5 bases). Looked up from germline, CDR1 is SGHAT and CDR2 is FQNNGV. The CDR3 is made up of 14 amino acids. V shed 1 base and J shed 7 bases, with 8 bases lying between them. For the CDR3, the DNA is TGTGCCAGCAGCTTAGCAGGGTGGAATTCACCCCTCCACTTT. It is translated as CASSLAGWNSPLHF.

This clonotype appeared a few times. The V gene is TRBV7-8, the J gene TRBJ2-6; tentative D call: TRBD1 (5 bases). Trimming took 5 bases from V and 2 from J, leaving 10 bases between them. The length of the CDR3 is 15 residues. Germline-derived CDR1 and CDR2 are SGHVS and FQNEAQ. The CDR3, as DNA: TGTGCCAGCAGCATTAGGACAACTGGGGCCAACGTCCTGACTTTC. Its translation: CASSIRTTGANVLTF.

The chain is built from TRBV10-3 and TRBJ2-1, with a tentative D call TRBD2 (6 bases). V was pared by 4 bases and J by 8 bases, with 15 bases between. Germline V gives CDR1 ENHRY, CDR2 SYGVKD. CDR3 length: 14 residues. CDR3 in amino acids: CAISALGGPDEQFF. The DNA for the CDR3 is TGTGCCATCAGTGCCCTCGGAGGGCCCGATGAGCAGTTCTTC.

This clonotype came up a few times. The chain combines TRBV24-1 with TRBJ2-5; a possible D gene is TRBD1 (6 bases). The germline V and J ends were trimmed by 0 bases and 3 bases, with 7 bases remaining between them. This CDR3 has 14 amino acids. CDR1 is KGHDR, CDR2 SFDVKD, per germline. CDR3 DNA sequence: TGTGCCACCAGTGATTTGCGGGACAAAGAGACCCAGTACTTC. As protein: CATSDLRDKETQYF.

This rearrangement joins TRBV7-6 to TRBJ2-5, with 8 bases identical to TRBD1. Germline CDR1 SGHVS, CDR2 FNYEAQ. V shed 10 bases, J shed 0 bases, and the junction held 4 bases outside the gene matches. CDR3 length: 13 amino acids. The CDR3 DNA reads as TGTGCCACGGGCAGGGGGCACCAAGAGACCCAGTACTTC. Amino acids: CATGRGHQETQYF.

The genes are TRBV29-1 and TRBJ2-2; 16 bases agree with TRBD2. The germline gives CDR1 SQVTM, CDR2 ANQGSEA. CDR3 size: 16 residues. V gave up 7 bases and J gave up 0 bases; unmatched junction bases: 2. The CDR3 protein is CSAGTSGGANTGELFF. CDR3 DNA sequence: TGCAGCGCCGGGACTAGCGGGGGGGCGAACACCGGGGAGCTGTTTTTT.

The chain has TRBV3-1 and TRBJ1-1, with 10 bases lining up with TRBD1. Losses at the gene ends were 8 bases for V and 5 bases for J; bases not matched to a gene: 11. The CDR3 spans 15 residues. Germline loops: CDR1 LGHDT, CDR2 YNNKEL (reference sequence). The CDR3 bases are TGTGCCAGCGAGAGACAGGGGGCCGGGCTTACTGAAGCTTTCTTT. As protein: CASERQGAGLTEAFF.

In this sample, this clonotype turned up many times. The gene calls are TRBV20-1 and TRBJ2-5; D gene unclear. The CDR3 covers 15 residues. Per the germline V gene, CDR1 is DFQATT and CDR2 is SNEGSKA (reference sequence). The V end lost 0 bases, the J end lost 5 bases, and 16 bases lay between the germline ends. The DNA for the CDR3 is TGCAGTGCTAGAGATGCGACATATCTTCTGGAGACCCAGTACTTC. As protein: CSARDATYLLETQYF.

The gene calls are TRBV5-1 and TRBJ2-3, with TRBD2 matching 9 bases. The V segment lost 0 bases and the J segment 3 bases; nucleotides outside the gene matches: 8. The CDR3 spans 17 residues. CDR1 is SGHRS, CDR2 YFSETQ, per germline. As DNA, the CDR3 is TGCGCCAGCAGCTTGGCCGGGAAGCGGGGGGCGACAGATACGCAGTATTTT. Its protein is CASSLAGKRGATDTQYF. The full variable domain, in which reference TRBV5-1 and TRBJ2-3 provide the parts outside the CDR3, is KAGVTQTPRYLIKTRGQQVTLSCSPISGHRSVSWYQQTPGQGLQFLFEYFSETQRNKGNFPGRFSGRQFSNSRSEMNVSTLELGDSALYLCASSLAGKRGATDTQYFGPGTRLTVL.

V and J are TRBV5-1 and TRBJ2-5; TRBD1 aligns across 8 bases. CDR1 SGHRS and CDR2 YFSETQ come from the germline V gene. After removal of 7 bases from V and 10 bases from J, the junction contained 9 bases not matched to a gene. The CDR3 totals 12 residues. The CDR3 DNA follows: TGCGCCAGCTCCGGGACAGGACTGAACCAGTACTTC. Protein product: CASSGTGLNQYF.

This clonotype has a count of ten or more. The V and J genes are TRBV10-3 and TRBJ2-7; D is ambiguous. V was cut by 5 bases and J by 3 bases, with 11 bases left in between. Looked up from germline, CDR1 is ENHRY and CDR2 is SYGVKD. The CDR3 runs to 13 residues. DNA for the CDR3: TGTGCCATCAGTAACCGGACGATCTACGAGCAGTACTTC. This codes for CAISNRTIYEQYF.

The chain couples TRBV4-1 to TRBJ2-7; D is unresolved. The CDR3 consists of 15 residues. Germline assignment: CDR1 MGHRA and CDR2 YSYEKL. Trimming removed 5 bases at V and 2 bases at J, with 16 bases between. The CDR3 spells CASSSTPSSPYEQYF. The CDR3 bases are TGCGCCAGCAGCTCAACCCCTAGTAGCCCCTACGAGCAGTACTTC.

As DNA, the CDR3 is TGTGCCAGCTCAGGGACAGAATCTGGAAACACCATATATTTT. This codes for CASSGTESGNTIYF. This sequence joins TRBV18 and TRBJ1-3; 7 nucleotides match TRBD1. This CDR3 has 14 residues. CDR1 is KGHSH and CDR2 is LQKENI in the germline V gene. V gave up 5 bases and J gave up 1 base; unmatched junction bases: 2.

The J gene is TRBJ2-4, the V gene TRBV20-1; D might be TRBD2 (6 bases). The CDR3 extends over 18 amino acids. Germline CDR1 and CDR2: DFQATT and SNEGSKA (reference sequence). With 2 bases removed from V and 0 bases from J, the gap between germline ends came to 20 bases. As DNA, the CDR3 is TGCAGTGCTAGAACCCGGGACTCGAGTAGTTTAGCCAAAAACATTCAGTACTTC. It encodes CSARTRDSSSLAKNIQYF.

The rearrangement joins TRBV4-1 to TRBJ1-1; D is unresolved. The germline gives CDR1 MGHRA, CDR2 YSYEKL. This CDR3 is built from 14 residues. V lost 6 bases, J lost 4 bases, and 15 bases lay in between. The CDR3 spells CASSLGFAGTEAFF. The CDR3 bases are TGCGCCAGCAGTCTCGGGTTTGCAGGCACTGAAGCTTTCTTT.

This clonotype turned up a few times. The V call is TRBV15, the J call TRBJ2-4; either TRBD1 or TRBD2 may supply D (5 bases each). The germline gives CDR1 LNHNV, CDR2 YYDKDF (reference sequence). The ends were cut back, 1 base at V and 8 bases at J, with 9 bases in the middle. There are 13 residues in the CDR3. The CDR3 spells CATSRGDPDIQYF. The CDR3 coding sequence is TGTGCCACCAGCAGAGGGGACCCGGACATTCAGTACTTC.

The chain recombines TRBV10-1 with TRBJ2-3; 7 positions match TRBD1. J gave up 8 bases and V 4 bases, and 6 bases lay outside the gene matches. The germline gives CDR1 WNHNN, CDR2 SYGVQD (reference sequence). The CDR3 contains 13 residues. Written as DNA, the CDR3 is TGCGCCAGCAGTGGAGGGGGCTCAGGTACGCAGTATTTT. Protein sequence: CASSGGGSGTQYF.

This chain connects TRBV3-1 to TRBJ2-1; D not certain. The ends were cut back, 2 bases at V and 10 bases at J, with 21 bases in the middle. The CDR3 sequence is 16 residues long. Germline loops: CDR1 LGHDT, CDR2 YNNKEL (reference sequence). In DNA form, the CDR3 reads TGTGCCAGCAGCCAAAGTGACCTCGCGCTTGGCAGAGAGCAGTTCTTC. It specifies CASSQSDLALGREQFF.

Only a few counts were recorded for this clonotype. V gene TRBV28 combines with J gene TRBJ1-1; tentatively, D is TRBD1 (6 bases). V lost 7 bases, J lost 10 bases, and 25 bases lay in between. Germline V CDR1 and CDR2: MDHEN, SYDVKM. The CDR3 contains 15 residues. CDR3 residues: CASNWGGQGTLGAFF. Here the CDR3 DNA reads TGTGCCAGCAACTGGGGGGGGCAGGGCACTCTAGGAGCTTTCTTT.

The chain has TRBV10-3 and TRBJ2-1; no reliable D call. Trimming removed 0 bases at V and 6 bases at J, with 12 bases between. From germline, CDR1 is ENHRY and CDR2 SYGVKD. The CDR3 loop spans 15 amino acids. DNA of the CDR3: TGTGCCATCAGTGAGTCGGTAGTTCCCAGCAATGAGCAGTTCTTC. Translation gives CAISESVVPSNEQFF.

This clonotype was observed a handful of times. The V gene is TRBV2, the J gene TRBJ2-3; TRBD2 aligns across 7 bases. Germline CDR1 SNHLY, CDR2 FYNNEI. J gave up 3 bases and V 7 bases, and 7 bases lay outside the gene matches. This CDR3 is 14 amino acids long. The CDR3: CASINKRGTDTQYF. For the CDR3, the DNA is TGTGCCAGCATCAACAAGCGGGGTACAGATACGCAGTATTTT.

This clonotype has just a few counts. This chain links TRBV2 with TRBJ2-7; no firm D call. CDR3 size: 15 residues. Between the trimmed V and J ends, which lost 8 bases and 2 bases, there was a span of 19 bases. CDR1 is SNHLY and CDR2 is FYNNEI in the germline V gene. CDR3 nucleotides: TGTGCCAGCGGTGTTAAGCCGGGTCTGGCCTACGAGCAGTACTTC. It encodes CASGVKPGLAYEQYF.

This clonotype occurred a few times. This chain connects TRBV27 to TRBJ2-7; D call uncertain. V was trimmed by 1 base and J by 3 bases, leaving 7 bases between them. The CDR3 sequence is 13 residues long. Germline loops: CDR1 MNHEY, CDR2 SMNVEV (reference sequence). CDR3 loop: CASSLFAGYEQYF. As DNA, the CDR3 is TGTGCCAGCAGTTTATTCGCAGGCTACGAGCAGTACTTC.

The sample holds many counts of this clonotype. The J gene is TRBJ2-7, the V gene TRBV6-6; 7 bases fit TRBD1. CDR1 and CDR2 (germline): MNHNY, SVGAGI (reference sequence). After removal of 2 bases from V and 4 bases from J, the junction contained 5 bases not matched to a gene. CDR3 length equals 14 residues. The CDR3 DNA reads TGTGCCAGCAGTTACGAGGGGGCTTCTTACGAGCAGTACTTC. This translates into CASSYEGASYEQYF.

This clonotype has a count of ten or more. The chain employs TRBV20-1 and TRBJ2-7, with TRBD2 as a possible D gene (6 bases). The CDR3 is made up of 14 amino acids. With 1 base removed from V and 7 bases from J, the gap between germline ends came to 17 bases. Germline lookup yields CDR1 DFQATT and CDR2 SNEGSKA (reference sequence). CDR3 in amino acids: CSARVAGRLEEQYF. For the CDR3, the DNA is TGCAGTGCTAGAGTGGCGGGGCGTCTGGAAGAGCAGTACTTC.

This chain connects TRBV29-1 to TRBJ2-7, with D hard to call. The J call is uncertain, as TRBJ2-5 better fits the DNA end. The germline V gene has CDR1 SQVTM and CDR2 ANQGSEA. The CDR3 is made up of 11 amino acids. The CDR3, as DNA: TGCACCATCAACCGCGGCGAGACCCAGTACTTC. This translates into CTINRGETQYF.

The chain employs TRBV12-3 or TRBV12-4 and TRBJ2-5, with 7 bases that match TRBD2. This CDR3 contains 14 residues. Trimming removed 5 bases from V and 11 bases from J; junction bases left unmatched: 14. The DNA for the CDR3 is TGTGCCAGCAGTCTGGGACTACACACTAGCGTGCAGTACTTC. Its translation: CASSLGLHTSVQYF.

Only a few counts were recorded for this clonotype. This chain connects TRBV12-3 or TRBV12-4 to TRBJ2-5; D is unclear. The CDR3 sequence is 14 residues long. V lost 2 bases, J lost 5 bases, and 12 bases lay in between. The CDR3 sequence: CASSLSPMGETQYF. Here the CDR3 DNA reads TGTGCCAGCAGTTTATCGCCCATGGGGGAGACCCAGTACTTC.

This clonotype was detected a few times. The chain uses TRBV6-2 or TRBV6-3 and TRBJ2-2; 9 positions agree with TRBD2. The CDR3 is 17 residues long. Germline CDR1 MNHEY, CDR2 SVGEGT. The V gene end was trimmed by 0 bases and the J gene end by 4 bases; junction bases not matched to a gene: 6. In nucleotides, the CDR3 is TGTGCCAGCAGTTACTCCCTACTAGCGGGTGTCACCGGGGAGCTGTTTTTT. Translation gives CASSYSLLAGVTGELFF.